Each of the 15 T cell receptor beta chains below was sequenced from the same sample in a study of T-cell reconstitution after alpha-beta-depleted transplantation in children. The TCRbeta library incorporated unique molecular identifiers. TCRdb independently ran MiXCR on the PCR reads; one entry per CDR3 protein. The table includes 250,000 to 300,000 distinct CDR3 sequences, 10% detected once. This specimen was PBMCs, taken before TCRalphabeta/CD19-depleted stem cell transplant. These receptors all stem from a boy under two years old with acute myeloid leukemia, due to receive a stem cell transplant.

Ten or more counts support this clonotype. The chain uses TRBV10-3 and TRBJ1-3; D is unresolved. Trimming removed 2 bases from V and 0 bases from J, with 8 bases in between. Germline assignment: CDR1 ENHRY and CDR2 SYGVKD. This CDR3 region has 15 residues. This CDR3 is CAISENVVSGNTIYF. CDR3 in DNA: TGTGCCATCAGTGAGAATGTTGTCTCTGGAAACACCATATATTTT.

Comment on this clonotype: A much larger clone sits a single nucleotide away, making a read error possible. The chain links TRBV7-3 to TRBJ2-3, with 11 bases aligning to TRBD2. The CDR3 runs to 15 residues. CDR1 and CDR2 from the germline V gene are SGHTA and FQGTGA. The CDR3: CASSLTGLAADTPYF. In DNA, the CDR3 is TGTGCCAGCAGCTTAACGGGACTAGCGGCAGATACGCCGTATTTT.

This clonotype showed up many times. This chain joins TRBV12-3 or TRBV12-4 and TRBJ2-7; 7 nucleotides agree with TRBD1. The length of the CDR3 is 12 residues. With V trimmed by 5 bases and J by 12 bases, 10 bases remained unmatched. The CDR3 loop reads CASSPRDSLAYF. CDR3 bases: TGTGCCAGCAGTCCCCGGGACAGTTTGGCGTACTTC.

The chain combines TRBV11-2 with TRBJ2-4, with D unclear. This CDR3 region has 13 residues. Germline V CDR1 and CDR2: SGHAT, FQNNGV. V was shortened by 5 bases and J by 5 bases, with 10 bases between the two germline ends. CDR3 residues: CASSIHPENIQYF. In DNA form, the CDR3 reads TGTGCCAGCAGCATACACCCTGAAAACATTCAGTACTTC. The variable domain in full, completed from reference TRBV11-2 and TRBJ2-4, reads EAGVAQSPRYKIIEKRQSVAFWCNPISGHATLYWYQQILGQGPKLLIQFQNNGVVDDSQLPKDRFSAERLKGVDSTLKIQPAKLEDSAVYLCASSIHPENIQYFGAGTRLSVL.

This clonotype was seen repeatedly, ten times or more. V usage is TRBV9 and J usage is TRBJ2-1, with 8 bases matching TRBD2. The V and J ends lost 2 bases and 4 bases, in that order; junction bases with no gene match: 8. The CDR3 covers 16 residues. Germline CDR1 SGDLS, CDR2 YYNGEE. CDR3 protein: CASSVWAGGLYNEQFF. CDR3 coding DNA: TGTGCCAGCAGCGTCTGGGCGGGGGGACTGTACAATGAGCAGTTCTTC.

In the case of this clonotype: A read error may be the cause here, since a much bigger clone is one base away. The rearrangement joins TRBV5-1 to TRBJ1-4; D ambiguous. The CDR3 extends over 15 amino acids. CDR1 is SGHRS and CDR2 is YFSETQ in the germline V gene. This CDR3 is CTSSLESRSGEKLFF. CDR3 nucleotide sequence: TGCACCAGCAGCTTGGAGTCTAGGTCGGGTGAAAAACTGTTTTTT.

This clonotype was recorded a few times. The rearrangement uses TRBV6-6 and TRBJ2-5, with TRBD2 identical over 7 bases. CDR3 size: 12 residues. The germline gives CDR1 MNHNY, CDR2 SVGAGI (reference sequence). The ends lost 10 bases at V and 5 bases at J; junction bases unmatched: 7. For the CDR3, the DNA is TGTGCCACCTGGACCGGGGGGGAGACCCAGTACTTC. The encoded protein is CATWTGGETQYF.

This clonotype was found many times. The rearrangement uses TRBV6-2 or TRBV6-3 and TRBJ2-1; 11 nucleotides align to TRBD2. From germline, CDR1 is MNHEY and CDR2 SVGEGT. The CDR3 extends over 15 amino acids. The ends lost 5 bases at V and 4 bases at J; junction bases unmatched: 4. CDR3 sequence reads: CASSQLAGEYNEQFF. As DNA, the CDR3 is TGTGCCAGCAGTCAACTAGCGGGAGAGTACAATGAGCAGTTCTTC.

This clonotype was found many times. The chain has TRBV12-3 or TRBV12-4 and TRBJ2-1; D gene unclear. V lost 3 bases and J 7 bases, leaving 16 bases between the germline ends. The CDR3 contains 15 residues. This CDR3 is CASSFRLDQRNEQFF. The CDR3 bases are TGTGCCAGCAGTTTCCGGCTAGACCAGCGTAATGAGCAGTTCTTC.

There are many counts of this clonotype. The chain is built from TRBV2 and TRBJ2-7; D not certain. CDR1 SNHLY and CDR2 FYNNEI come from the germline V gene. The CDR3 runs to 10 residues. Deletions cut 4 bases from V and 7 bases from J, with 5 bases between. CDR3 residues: CASSAGEQYF. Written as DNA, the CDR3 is TGTGCCAGCAGTGCCGGGGAGCAGTACTTC.

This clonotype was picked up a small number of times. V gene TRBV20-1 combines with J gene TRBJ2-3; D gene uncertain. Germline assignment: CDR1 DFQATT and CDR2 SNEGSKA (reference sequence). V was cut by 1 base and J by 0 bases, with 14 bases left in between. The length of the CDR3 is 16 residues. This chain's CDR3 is CSARVEQTRSTDTQYF. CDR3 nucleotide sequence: TGCAGTGCTAGAGTAGAACAGACTCGTAGCACAGATACGCAGTATTTT.

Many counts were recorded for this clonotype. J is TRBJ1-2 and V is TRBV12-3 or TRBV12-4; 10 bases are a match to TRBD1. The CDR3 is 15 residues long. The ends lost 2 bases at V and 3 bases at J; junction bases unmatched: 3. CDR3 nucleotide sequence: TGTGCCAGCAGTTTACTGGACAGGGGGGACTATGGCTACACCTTC. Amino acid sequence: CASSLLDRGDYGYTF.

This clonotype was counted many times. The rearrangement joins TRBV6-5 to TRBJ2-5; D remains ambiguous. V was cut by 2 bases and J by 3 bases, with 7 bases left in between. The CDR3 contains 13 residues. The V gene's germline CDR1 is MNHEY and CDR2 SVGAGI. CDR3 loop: CASSYDQEETQYF. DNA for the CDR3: TGTGCCAGCAGTTACGACCAGGAAGAGACCCAGTACTTC.

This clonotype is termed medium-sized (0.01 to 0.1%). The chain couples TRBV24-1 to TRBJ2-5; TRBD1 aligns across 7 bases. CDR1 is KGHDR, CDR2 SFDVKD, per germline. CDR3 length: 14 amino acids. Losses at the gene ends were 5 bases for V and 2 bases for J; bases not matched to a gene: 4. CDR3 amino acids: CATSVPGGQETQYF. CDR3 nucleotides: TGTGCCACCAGTGTACCAGGGGGACAAGAGACCCAGTACTTC.

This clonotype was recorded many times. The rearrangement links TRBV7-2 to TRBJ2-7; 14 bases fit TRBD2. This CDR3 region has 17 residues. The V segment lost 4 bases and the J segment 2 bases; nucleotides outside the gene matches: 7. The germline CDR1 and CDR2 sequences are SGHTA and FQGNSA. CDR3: CASSSGLAGAPTYEQYF. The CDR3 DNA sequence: TGTGCCAGCAGCTCGGGACTAGCGGGAGCCCCAACCTACGAGCAGTACTTC.